This T cell receptor beta chain appears in the sequencing data of a study of cytomegalovirus exposure and HLA in healthy donors. Notes on the study in general: A later analysis linked a missense variant in DCLRE1C to the trimming of TCR beta V and J genes. Earlier analysis looked at TCR beta V segments, and most were productive about 87% or about 30% of the time.

This CDR3 has 13 amino acids. CDR1 is SGHTA and CDR2 is FQGTGA in the germline V gene. V gave up 5 bases and J gave up 1 base, with 8 bases separating them. In regard to this clone: The antigen is undetermined.

The donors gave bone marrow, and they were healthy. At sampling all donors were nominally healthy, likely with unrecorded immune exposures. Researchers ran the PCR with 60 Vbeta and 13 Jbeta primers. Sequencing used immunoSEQ multiplex PCR; TCRdb keeps in-frame clones, though not all of them. This repertoire shows over 90,000 clones, around four fifths found once; its top ten account for 2% to 3%. The chain couples TRBV7-3 to TRBJ1-1; D is ambiguous. This sequence was found in a man in his forties or fifties in good health and CMV-seronegative. Sequencing was carried out using PBMCs. The CDR3: CASSRTWNTEAFF. The CDR3 DNA is TGTGCCAGCAGCCGGACTTGGAACACTGAAGCTTTCTTT.